This entry lists 15 T cell receptor beta chains sequenced from one sample in a study of T cell repertoires in cytomegalovirus infection. The antigens these receptors bind are not known. TCRdb redid the calling of the reads with MiXCR, one entry per CDR3 protein. The sample has some 800,000 distinct CDR3 sequences, about 31% seen once. Sequenced material: cultured CD8+ T cells from PBMCs, taken from culture after CMV antigen stimulation. The receptors here all came from a human donor in good health (CMV status not recorded). Some clones in this sample may be carry-over from other donors' samples.

The CDR3 nucleotides are TGTGCCAGCAGCTTGGTCCCTACAGGGGGGATTGAAGCTTTCTTT. Residues: CASSLVPTGGIEAFF. The chain employs TRBV5-6 and TRBJ1-1; 8 bases line up with TRBD1. The CDR3 spans 15 residues. Losses at the gene ends were 0 bases for V and 7 bases for J; bases not matched to a gene: 8. Germline lookup yields CDR1 SGHDT and CDR2 YYEEEE.

In this sample, this clonotype turned up a few times. The chain links TRBV5-4 to TRBJ2-1, with TRBD2 as a possible D gene (6 bases). The CDR3 spans 13 residues. Germline lookup yields CDR1 SGHNT and CDR2 YYREEE (reference sequence). In DNA, the CDR3 is TGTGGGGGAAGTTCGGGGGCCTACAATGAGCAGTTCTTC. As protein: CGGSSGAYNEQFF.

The chain is built from TRBV7-9 and TRBJ2-5; 14 bases match TRBD2. The V gene's germline CDR1 is SEHNR and CDR2 FQNEAQ (reference sequence). With V trimmed by 5 bases and J by 6 bases, 11 bases remained unmatched. This CDR3 has 17 amino acids. CDR3 in amino acids: CASSPGAGLAGGKTQYF. In nucleotides, the CDR3 is TGTGCCAGCAGCCCAGGGGCCGGACTAGCGGGGGGTAAGACCCAGTACTTC.

V and J are TRBV2 and TRBJ2-4; the D is unclear. This CDR3 is built from 15 residues. The germline V gene has CDR1 SNHLY and CDR2 FYNNEI. V dropped 7 bases and J dropped 0 bases, with 13 bases sitting between them. This CDR3 is CASIISEKAKNIQYF. The CDR3 coding sequence is TGTGCCAGCATTATCAGTGAGAAAGCCAAAAACATTCAGTACTTC.

This clonotype appeared a few times. This chain joins TRBV7-9 and TRBJ1-1, with a tentative D call TRBD1 (6 bases). In germline, CDR1 is SEHNR, CDR2 FQNEAQ (reference sequence). The V end was cut by 1 base, the J end by 6 bases, with 18 bases between. This CDR3 spans 16 amino acids. The DNA of the CDR3 is TGTGCCAGCAGCTTAGTTGATGGACAGAAGGGACCTGAAGCTTTCTTT. Encoded protein: CASSLVDGQKGPEAFF. Full variable domain (outside the CDR3, taken from reference TRBV7-9 and TRBJ1-1): DTGVSQNPRHKITKRGQNVTFRCDPISEHNRLYWYRQTLGQGPEFLTYFQNEAQLEKSRLLSDRFSAERPKGSFSTLEIQRTEQGDSAMYLCASSLVDGQKGPEAFFGQGTRLTVV.

CDR3 residues: CASSAAEGESNTIYF. The CDR3 DNA is TGTGCCAGCAGCGCCGCGGAGGGAGAATCAAACACCATATATTTT. This chain joins TRBV9 and TRBJ1-3, with D unresolved. The CDR3 covers 15 residues. The germline V gene has CDR1 SGDLS and CDR2 YYNGEE. Trimming pared 3 bases from V and 6 bases from J, leaving 16 bases between.

In its sample, this clonotype was seen a few times. The genes are TRBV7-3 and TRBJ2-1; D possibly corresponds to TRBD1 (5 bases). V was trimmed by 4 bases and J by 7 bases, leaving 17 bases between them. The CDR3 length is 15 residues. The V gene's germline CDR1 is SGHTA and CDR2 FQGTGA. The CDR3 DNA is TGTGCCAGCAGCTCCCGGGTGGGTCGGACAAATGAGCAGTTCTTC. Amino acid sequence: CASSSRVGRTNEQFF. The entire variable domain, with the rest obtained from reference TRBV7-3 and TRBJ2-1, is as follows: GAGVSQTPSNKVTEKGKYVELRCDPISGHTALYWYRQSLGQGPEFLIYFQGTGAADDSGLPNDRFFAVRPEGSVSTLKIQRTERGDSAVYLCASSSRVGRTNEQFFGPGTRLTVL.

This sequence joins TRBV14 and TRBJ1-1; D is unresolved. In germline, CDR1 is SGHDN, CDR2 FVKESK. The CDR3 contains 15 residues. The V and J ends lost 3 bases and 5 bases respectively, with 16 bases between them. The CDR3 sequence: CASSHVGPDGTEAFF. The CDR3 DNA reads as TGTGCCAGCAGCCATGTCGGACCGGATGGAACTGAAGCTTTCTTT.

This clonotype was seen a handful of times. The chain recombines TRBV19 with TRBJ2-1; 7 bases are shared with TRBD1. In germline, CDR1 is LNHDA, CDR2 SQIVND (reference sequence). The length of the CDR3 is 14 residues. With 0 bases clipped from V and 5 bases from J, the junction kept 1 base outside the gene matches. CDR3 bases: TGTGCCAGTAGTATAGACAGGGGGAACAATGAGCAGTTCTTC. Protein sequence: CASSIDRGNNEQFF.

The rearrangement joins TRBV19 to TRBJ1-6, with TRBD1 identical over 7 bases. Germline values: CDR1 LNHDA, CDR2 SQIVND (reference sequence). There are 15 residues in the CDR3. V dropped 8 bases and J dropped 8; count of bases not matched to a gene: 12. The CDR3 protein is CASGPGDSDYSPLHF. For the CDR3, the DNA is TGTGCCAGTGGTCCAGGGGACAGCGATTATTCACCCCTCCACTTT.

This clonotype was counted only a few times. This chain uses TRBV12-5 with TRBJ1-1, with D possibly matching TRBD1 (5 bases). Germline V gene lookup returns CDR1 LGHNT and CDR2 FRNRAP. V was cut by 6 bases and J by 5 bases, with 13 bases left in between. The CDR3 covers 13 residues. CDR3 nucleotide sequence: TGTGCTAGTGGCCCTACAGGAGGTACTGAAGCTTTCTTT. Translating gives CASGPTGGTEAFF. The entire variable domain, with the rest obtained from reference TRBV12-5 and TRBJ1-1, is as follows: DARVTQTPRHKVTEMGQEVTMRCQPILGHNTVFWYRQTMMQGLELLAYFRNRAPLDDSGMPKDRFSAEMPDATLATLKIQPSEPRDSAVYFCASGPTGGTEAFFGQGTRLTVV.

The V gene is TRBV10-3, the J gene TRBJ1-3; no reliable D call. From germline, CDR1 is ENHRY and CDR2 SYGVKD. Trimming left V 8 bases short and J 0 bases short, with 14 bases between. This CDR3 is built from 15 residues. In DNA form, the CDR3 reads TGTGCCATCCGACTAAGGAGCCACTCTGGAAACACCATATATTTT. This sequence encodes CAIRLRSHSGNTIYF.

To note about this clonotype: The junction does not match germline at one end; this may be a read error. This chain links TRBV10-3 with TRBJ2-4; 8 bases fit TRBD1. The CDR3 consists of 15 residues. The germline V gene encodes CDR1 ENHRY and CDR2 SYGVKD. The CDR3 coding sequence is TGTGCCATCAGTGACCCGGGACAGGCCGAAAACATTAAGTACTTC. Translating gives CAISDPGQAENIKYF.

CDR3 DNA: TGTGCCAGTAGTATTTGGGGGCCGAACACTGAAGCTTTCTTT. This encodes CASSIWGPNTEAFF. The V and J genes are TRBV19 and TRBJ1-1, with a tentative D call TRBD1 (6 bases). V lost 3 bases and J lost 1, with 9 bases in between. This CDR3 is built from 14 residues. Germline V gene lookup returns CDR1 LNHDA and CDR2 SQIVND (reference sequence). Full variable domain (outside the CDR3, taken from reference TRBV19 and TRBJ1-1): DGGITQSPKYLFRKEGQNVTLSCEQNLNHDAMYWYRQDPGQGLRLIYYSQIVNDFQKGDIAEGYSVSREKKESFPLTVTSAQKNPTAFYLCASSIWGPNTEAFFGQGTRLTVV.

The genes are TRBV10-3 and TRBJ2-4; D may match TRBD1 or TRBD2 (5 bases each). V dropped 2 bases and J dropped 3 bases, with 20 bases sitting between them. The CDR3 is 18 residues long. Germline V gene data show CDR1 as ENHRY and CDR2 as SYGVKD. CDR3 DNA: TGTGCCATCAGTGAGATTAGCGACAGCGGCTTTGGCAAAAACATTCAGTACTTC. It is translated as CAISEISDSGFGKNIQYF.